One sample yielded the 27 T cell receptor beta chains listed below, sequenced in a study of T cell responses to AZD1222 COVID-19 vaccine. Assay used: immunoSEQ multiplex PCR; TCRdb lists only in-frame clones, some missing. The data show approximately 130,000 clones, around 92% seen once. The material was peripheral blood, obtained on day 0 of AZD1222 vaccination. All receptors come from an adult in good health.

The gene calls are TRBV19 and TRBJ1-5, with D possibly matching TRBD1 (6 bases). Trimming removed 5 bases from V and 6 bases from J, with 14 bases in between. CDR1 is LNHDA, CDR2 SQIVND, per germline (reference sequence). This CDR3 region has 14 residues. The CDR3 loop reads CASSLRQDLQPQHF. CDR3 coding DNA: TGTGCCAGTAGTCTTCGACAGGACCTTCAGCCCCAGCATTTT. Together with reference TRBV19 and TRBJ1-5, the CDR3 gives the full variable domain: DGGITQSPKYLFRKEGQNVTLSCEQNLNHDAMYWYRQDPGQGLRLIYYSQIVNDFQKGDIAEGYSVSREKKESFPLTVTSAQKNPTAFYLCASSLRQDLQPQHFGDGTRLSIL.

The chain employs TRBV7-9 and TRBJ2-7, with D perhaps TRBD1 or TRBD2 (5 bases each). Germline V lookup: CDR1 SEHNR, CDR2 FQNEAQ (reference sequence). Trimming removed 7 bases at V and 8 bases at J, with 21 bases between. The CDR3 totals 14 residues. DNA for the CDR3: TGTGCCAGCACCCCCCTGGCAGGGAGTATGCAGCAGTACTTC. Its translation is CASTPLAGSMQQYF.

This clone was seen more than once but under ten times. J is TRBJ2-6 and V is TRBV24-1; no clear D. Trimming took off 3 bases at V and 0 bases at J, with 14 bases between the two ends. This CDR3 is built from 18 residues. Germline loops: CDR1 KGHDR, CDR2 SFDVKD. Here the CDR3 reads CATSDPRTPNSGANVLTF. The CDR3 nucleotides are TGTGCCACCAGTGATCCTCGTACACCGAACTCTGGGGCCAACGTCCTGACTTTC.

The chain couples TRBV28 to TRBJ1-6; a possible D gene is TRBD1 (5 bases). The CDR3 covers 16 residues. Germline loops: CDR1 MDHEN, CDR2 SYDVKM. Trimming took off 4 bases at V and 0 bases at J, with 10 bases between the two ends. As DNA, the CDR3 is TGTGCCAGCAGTTCTTCAGGGAGCTCCTATAATTCACCCCTCCACTTT. Translated: CASSSSGSSYNSPLHF. Drawing the rest from reference TRBV28 and TRBJ1-6, the complete variable domain is DVKVTQSSRYLVKRTGEKVFLECVQDMDHENMFWYRQDPGLGLRLIYFSYDVKMKEKGDIPEGYSVSREKKERFSLILESASTNQTSMYLCASSSSGSSYNSPLHFGNGTRLTVT.

The chain employs TRBV3-1 (or the pseudogene TRBV3-2) and TRBJ1-1; 9 positions agree with TRBD1. CDR1 and CDR2 (germline): LGHDT, YNNKEL (reference sequence). CDR3 length: 15 residues. Unmatched junction bases numbered 3, after V lost 4 bases and J lost 0 bases. The CDR3 is CASSLQGALNTEAFF. The CDR3 nucleotides are TGTGCCAGCAGCCTACAGGGGGCTTTGAACACTGAAGCTTTCTTT.

This clone was seen a handful of times. This chain joins TRBV29-1 and TRBJ1-2; 7 bases fit TRBD1. With 1 base clipped from V and 8 bases from J, the junction kept 7 bases outside the gene matches. Per germline, CDR1 SQVTM and CDR2 ANQGSEA. CDR3 length equals 13 residues. CDR3 residues: CSVEAYRGGGYTF. The CDR3 DNA follows: TGCAGCGTTGAAGCTTACAGGGGTGGAGGCTACACCTTC. Complete variable domain (other parts from reference TRBV29-1 and TRBJ1-2): SAVISQKPSRDICQRGTSLTIQCQVDSQVTMMFWYRQQPGQSLTLIATANQGSEATYESGFVIDKFPISRPNLTFSTLTVSNMSPEDSSIYLCSVEAYRGGGYTFGSGTRLTVV.

The CDR3 loop reads CASRDRNNEKLFF. CDR3 sequence (DNA): TGTGCCAGTAGGGACAGGAATAATGAAAAACTGTTTTTT. V usage is TRBV2 and J usage is TRBJ1-4; 8 nucleotides agree with TRBD1. This CDR3 spans 13 amino acids. V was pared by 9 bases and J by 4 bases, with 4 bases of the junction left unmatched. The germline V gene encodes CDR1 SNHLY and CDR2 FYNNEI.

This clone has only one observation. The chain carries TRBV4-1 and TRBJ1-2; weak D call: TRBD1 (6 bases). V was pared by 6 bases and J by 6 bases, with 20 bases between. This CDR3 contains 15 residues. Germline values: CDR1 MGHRA, CDR2 YSYEKL. This CDR3 reads CASSPRRSQGNGYTF. The DNA of the CDR3 is TGCGCCAGCAGTCCAAGAAGGTCCCAGGGGAATGGCTACACCTTC.

The V and J genes are TRBV10-3 and TRBJ2-7; a possible D gene is TRBD2 (5 bases). The V end lost 4 bases, the J end lost 5 bases, and 18 bases lay between the germline ends. The length of the CDR3 is 15 residues. Looked up from germline, CDR1 is ENHRY and CDR2 is SYGVKD. CDR3 bases: TGTGCCATCAGTGGACGTCAAGGACTCAAGGACGAGCAGTACTTC. This codes for CAISGRQGLKDEQYF.

The V and J genes are TRBV2 and TRBJ1-5; tentative D call: TRBD1 (5 bases). The CDR3 consists of 15 residues. Trimming removed 3 bases at V and 0 bases at J, with 9 bases between. CDR1 is SNHLY, CDR2 FYNNEI, per germline. The DNA for the CDR3 is TGTGCCAGCAGTGAGTGGGGGAATAGCAATCAGCCCCAGCATTTT. It translates to CASSEWGNSNQPQHF.

V is TRBV2 and J is TRBJ1-2, with a weak D call TRBD1 (6 bases). Trimming left V 3 bases short and J 8 bases short, with 16 bases between. Germline lookup yields CDR1 SNHLY and CDR2 FYNNEI. There are 14 residues in the CDR3. CDR3 loop: CASSEGGRPGGYTF. The DNA of the CDR3 is TGTGCCAGCAGTGAGGGGGGCAGGCCGGGAGGCTACACCTTC.

The genes are TRBV18 and TRBJ2-7, with a possible D match to TRBD2 (6 bases). The CDR3 contains 18 residues. CDR1 and CDR2 from the germline V gene are KGHSH and LQKENI. V gave up 1 base and J gave up 0 bases, with 19 bases separating them. CDR3 DNA sequence: TGTGCCAGCTCACCACAGACCGGGACTTTGGGAGTCTCCTACGAGCAGTACTTC. As protein: CASSPQTGTLGVSYEQYF.

V is TRBV5-1 and J is TRBJ1-6, with a weak D call TRBD1 (5 bases). The germline gives CDR1 SGHRS, CDR2 YFSETQ. The CDR3 has 18 amino acids. Trimming stripped 1 base from V and 5 bases from J, with 19 bases between. The CDR3 sequence is CASSLTGPRAGDNSPLHF. In DNA, the CDR3 is TGCGCCAGCAGCTTGACAGGCCCCAGGGCAGGTGATAATTCACCCCTCCACTTT.

This clone occurred once. The chain has TRBV18 and TRBJ1-2, with TRBD1 matching over 9 bases. CDR1 and CDR2 from the germline V gene are KGHSH and LQKENI. CDR3 length equals 14 residues. V was pared by 3 bases and J by 12 bases, with 11 bases of the junction left unmatched. In DNA form, the CDR3 reads TGTGCCAGCTCACCGTCGGGTGGGACAGGGTCTGACACCTTC. Translation: CASSPSGGTGSDTF.

This sequence joins TRBV4-1 and TRBJ2-5, with 8 bases aligning to TRBD2. The germline V gene encodes CDR1 MGHRA and CDR2 YSYEKL. The V gene end was trimmed by 0 bases and the J gene end by 0 bases; junction bases not matched to a gene: 9. This CDR3 spans 18 amino acids. As DNA, the CDR3 is TGCGCCAGCAGCCAAGATAAACTAGCGGAATCGTACCAAGAGACCCAGTACTTC. Translation gives CASSQDKLAESYQETQYF.

The V call is TRBV6-4, the J call TRBJ2-2; D is ambiguous. V was shortened by 3 bases and J by 2 bases, with 10 bases between the two germline ends. Germline loops: CDR1 MRHNA, CDR2 SNTAGT. This CDR3 has 15 residues. The CDR3 DNA sequence: TGTGCCAGCAGTGAGTGGGCAGACAACACCGGGGAGCTGTTTTTT. As protein: CASSEWADNTGELFF.

The V and J genes are TRBV5-1 and TRBJ2-3, with TRBD1 matching over 10 bases. Trimming cost V 3 bases and J 5 bases; bases outside gene matches: 0. Germline V gives CDR1 SGHRS, CDR2 YFSETQ. CDR3 length: 13 amino acids. Written as DNA, the CDR3 is TGCGCCAGCAGCTGGACAGGGGGAGATACGCAGTATTTT. Protein: CASSWTGGDTQYF.

V is TRBV30 and J is TRBJ1-2; D call uncertain. V gave up 5 bases and J gave up 0 bases, with 13 bases separating them. The CDR3 loop spans 14 amino acids. The germline V gene has CDR1 GTSNPN and CDR2 SVGIG (reference sequence). The CDR3 region has the DNA TGTGCCTGGTCGCGGGCCTCAGCTAACTATGGCTACACCTTC. Translating it yields CAWSRASANYGYTF.

The chain joins TRBV5-1 to TRBJ1-1; D possibly corresponds to TRBD1 (5 bases). This CDR3 has 13 residues. V was trimmed by 4 bases and J by 5 bases, leaving 12 bases between them. The V gene's germline CDR1 is SGHRS and CDR2 YFSETQ. CDR3 loop: CASSPGGITEAFF. DNA for the CDR3: TGCGCCAGCAGCCCCGGGGGGATAACTGAAGCTTTCTTT. The variable domain in full, completed from reference TRBV5-1 and TRBJ1-1, reads KAGVTQTPRYLIKTRGQQVTLSCSPISGHRSVSWYQQTPGQGLQFLFEYFSETQRNKGNFPGRFSGRQFSNSRSEMNVSTLELGDSALYLCASSPGGITEAFFGQGTRLTVV.

V usage is TRBV7-8 and J usage is TRBJ2-7; no clear D. CDR3 size: 15 residues. V gave up 8 bases and J gave up 0 bases, with 17 bases separating them. Germline V CDR1 and CDR2: SGHVS, FQNEAQ. The chain's CDR3 is CASQSPRAVSYEQYF. The CDR3 nucleotides are TGTGCCAGCCAGTCCCCCCGGGCCGTCTCCTACGAGCAGTACTTC.

V usage is TRBV5-4 and J usage is TRBJ2-3; 10 bases map to TRBD2. The CDR3 runs 16 residues. J was trimmed by 4 bases and V by 0 bases; bases with no gene match: 5. CDR1 SGHNT and CDR2 YYREEE come from the germline V gene (reference sequence). The CDR3 DNA reads as TGTGCCAGCAGCTTGGTGGCTAGCGGGAGTTCAGATACGCAGTATTTT. Translating gives CASSLVASGSSDTQYF.

The chain recombines TRBV5-1 with TRBJ1-5; D not certain. Trimming removed 0 bases from V and 3 bases from J, with 7 bases in between. From germline, CDR1 is SGHRS and CDR2 YFSETQ. CDR3 length: 14 amino acids. The CDR3 bases are TGCGCCAGCAGCTTGGAAGGTCCCAATCAGCCCCAGCATTTT. Translating gives CASSLEGPNQPQHF.

The chain uses TRBV15 and TRBJ2-3, with D possibly being TRBD1 (5 bases). This CDR3 region has 14 residues. The V and J ends lost 1 base and 4 bases respectively, with 9 bases between them. Germline V gene lookup returns CDR1 LNHNV and CDR2 YYDKDF (reference sequence). The CDR3 DNA follows: TGTGCCACCAGCAGAGGCGCAGGGCCAGATACGCAGTATTTT. Translation: CATSRGAGPDTQYF.

The CDR3 region is CASSFRSQEETQYF. The CDR3 coding sequence is TGCGCCAGCAGCTTCCGTTCGCAGGAAGAGACCCAGTACTTC. This chain links TRBV5-1 with TRBJ2-5, with D unclear. This CDR3 spans 14 amino acids. Trimming removed 2 bases from V and 3 bases from J, with 11 bases in between. Looked up from germline, CDR1 is SGHRS and CDR2 is YFSETQ.

This clone has just one count. V usage is TRBV5-1 and J usage is TRBJ2-7, with 16 bases aligning to TRBD2. With 4 bases clipped from V and 6 bases from J, the junction kept 10 bases outside the gene matches. From germline, CDR1 is SGHRS and CDR2 YFSETQ. The CDR3 spans 17 residues. The CDR3 DNA follows: TGCGCCAGCAGCCCTACTGGGACTAGCGGGAGGGCCGGCGAGCAGTACTTC. Its translation is CASSPTGTSGRAGEQYF.

The genes are TRBV11-2 and TRBJ2-7; 8 nucleotides align to TRBD1. The CDR3 spans 15 residues. Germline V gene data show CDR1 as SGHAT and CDR2 as FQNNGV. The V segment lost 2 bases and the J segment 2 bases; nucleotides outside the gene matches: 5. The CDR3 loop reads CASSLRTGSTYEQYF. The DNA of the CDR3 is TGTGCCAGCAGCTTACGGACAGGGAGTACCTACGAGCAGTACTTC.

The chain carries TRBV2 and TRBJ1-5; D remains ambiguous. This CDR3 region has 14 residues. V was clipped by 5 bases and J by 1 base, with 9 bases between them. Germline CDR1 reads SNHLY; CDR2 reads FYNNEI. CDR3 in amino acids: CASSTSGSNQPQHF. For the CDR3, the DNA is TGTGCCAGCAGTACCTCCGGGAGCAATCAGCCCCAGCATTTT. Full variable domain (remainder filled in from reference TRBV2 and TRBJ1-5): EPEVTQTPSHQVTQMGQEVILRCVPISNHLYFYWYRQILGQKVEFLVSFYNNEISEKSEIFDDQFSVERPDGSNFTLKIRSTKLEDSAMYFCASSTSGSNQPQHFGDGTRLSIL.